The rows below give T cell receptor beta chains drawn from one sample of a study of blood T cells in healthy people across ages. One entry per CDR3 protein results from TCRdb running MiXCR on the 5' RACE reads. The sample records fewer than 2,000,000 distinct CDR3 sequences, roughly two fifths being singletons. Sample: blood. These receptors came from a human donor in good health. CDR3s include the opening cysteine and the closing phenylalanine or tryptophan. D genes are given only for firm matches. A clone size is listed for some rows: how often the clone was seen (once, few, many), or a class if it is expanded.

TRBD1	TRBJ2-7	many	TRBV12-3/TRBV12-4	CASSWDRGYEQYF	TGTGCCAGCAGCTGGGACAGGGGGTACGAGCAGTACTTC
TRBD2	TRBJ2-1	.	TRBV7-8	CASSLAGLASYEQFF	TGTGCCAGCAGCTTAGCGGGACTAGCGAGTTATGAGCAGTTCTTC
.	TRBJ1-1	few	TRBV3-1	CASSQEDWGPTEAFF	TGTGCCAGCAGCCAAGAGGACTGGGGGCCCACTGAAGCTTTCTTT
.	TRBJ2-3	.	TRBV29-1	CSAKRALTDTQYF	TGCAGCGCTAAGCGGGCGCTGACAGATACGCAGTATTTT
TRBD1	TRBJ1-2	.	TRBV6-5	CASSYVQGSNYGYTF	TGTGCCAGCAGTTACGTACAGGGGTCTAACTATGGCTACACCTTC
TRBD1	TRBJ2-1	few	TRBV7-8	CASSPREGQGLNEQFF	TGTGCCAGCAGCCCCAGAGAGGGACAGGGTCTCAATGAGCAGTTCTTC
.	TRBJ1-5	.	TRBV10-3	CAISESRGDQGDQPQHF	TGTGCCATCAGTGAGTCGAGAGGGGACCAAGGGGATCAGCCCCAGCATTTT
.	TRBJ2-7	.	TRBV7-6	CASSQDTFEQYF	TGTGCCAGCAGCCAGGACACCTTCGAGCAGTACTTC
TRBD2	TRBJ2-3	few	TRBV5-1	CASSPGTSGGAEDTQYF	TGCGCCAGCAGCCCCGGGACTAGCGGGGGGGCTGAAGATACGCAGTATTTT
.	TRBJ1-1	.	TRBV18	CASSPRGGMGIMNTEAFF	TGTGCCAGCTCACCGCGGGGAGGGATGGGGATAATGAACACTGAAGCTTTCTTT
TRBD2	TRBJ2-1	.	TRBV20-1	CSAPGTSGGKFF	TGCAGTGCTCCCGGGACTAGCGGGGGGAAGTTCTTC
.	TRBJ2-3	.	TRBV29-1	CSVGEGGSVTDTQYF	TGCAGCGTTGGGGAGGGGGGTAGTGTAACAGATACGCAGTATTTT
.	TRBJ1-1	.	TRBV20-1	CSARGEAEAFF	TGCAGTGCTAGAGGGGAAGCTGAAGCTTTCTTT
.	TRBJ2-1	few	TRBV20-1	CSARHRETRFNEQFF	TGCAGTGCTAGACACCGGGAAACTAGGTTCAATGAGCAGTTCTTC
.	TRBJ1-1	.	TRBV10-3	CAIRGVLGHTEAFF	TGTGCCATCAGGGGGGTTTTGGGGCACACTGAAGCTTTCTTT
.	TRBJ2-1	many	TRBV6-5	CASSSNRGNEQFF	TGTGCCAGCAGCTCCAACCGAGGGAATGAGCAGTTCTTC
.	TRBJ1-1	.	TRBV12-5	CASALHSEAFF	TGTGCTAGTGCCCTGCATTCGGAAGCTTTCTTT
.	TRBJ2-3	.	TRBV12-3/TRBV12-4	CASSSPPLTDTQYF	TGTGCCAGCAGTTCCCCCCCTCTCACAGATACGCAGTATTTT
TRBD1	TRBJ1-4	.	TRBV15	CATSTNRGLGNEKLFF	TGTGCCACCAGCACCAACAGGGGTCTGGGTAATGAAAAACTGTTTTTT
TRBD2	TRBJ2-1	.	TRBV7-2	CASSLFWSGATYNEQFF	TGTGCCAGCAGCTTATTTTGGAGCGGGGCCACCTACAATGAGCAGTTCTTC
TRBD1	TRBJ1-2	few	TRBV9	CASSGNRGGYTF	TGTGCTAGCAGCGGGAACAGGGGTGGCTACACCTTC
TRBD1	TRBJ1-2	.	TRBV9	CASSALLNTGGITGYTF	TGTGCCAGCAGCGCCCTCTTGAATACAGGGGGTATAACTGGCTACACCTTC
TRBD1	TRBJ1-2	.	TRBV7-2	CASSRTGDSYGYTF	TGTGCCAGCAGTAGGACAGGGGATAGCTATGGCTACACCTTC
.	TRBJ2-3	.	TRBV24-1	CATSDTTDTQYF	TGTGCCACCAGTGATACCACAGATACGCAGTATTTT
.	TRBJ1-2	.	TRBV12-3/TRBV12-4	CASSSWVDDYGYTF	TGTGCCAGCAGTTCATGGGTTGATGACTATGGCTACACCTTC